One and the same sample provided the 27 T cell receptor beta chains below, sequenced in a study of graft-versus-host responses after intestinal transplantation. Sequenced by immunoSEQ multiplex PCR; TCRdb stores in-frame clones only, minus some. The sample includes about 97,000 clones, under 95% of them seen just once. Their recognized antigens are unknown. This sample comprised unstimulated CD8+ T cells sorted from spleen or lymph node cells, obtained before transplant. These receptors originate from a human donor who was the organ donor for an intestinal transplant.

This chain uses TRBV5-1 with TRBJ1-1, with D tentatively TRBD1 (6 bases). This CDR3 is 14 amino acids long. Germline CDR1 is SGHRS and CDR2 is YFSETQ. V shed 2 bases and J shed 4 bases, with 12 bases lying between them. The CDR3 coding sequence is TGCGCCAGCAGCTTAACAGGGAGGGGCACTGAAGCTTTCTTT. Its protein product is CASSLTGRGTEAFF.

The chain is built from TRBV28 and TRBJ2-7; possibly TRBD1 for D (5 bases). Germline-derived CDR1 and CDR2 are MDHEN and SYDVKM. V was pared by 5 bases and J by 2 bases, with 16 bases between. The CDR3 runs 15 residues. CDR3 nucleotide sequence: TGTGCCAGCAGTCCATACCCCAGGGTCACCTACGAGCAGTACTTC. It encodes CASSPYPRVTYEQYF. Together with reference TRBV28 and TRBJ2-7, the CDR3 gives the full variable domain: DVKVTQSSRYLVKRTGEKVFLECVQDMDHENMFWYRQDPGLGLRLIYFSYDVKMKEKGDIPEGYSVSREKKERFSLILESASTNQTSMYLCASSPYPRVTYEQYFGPGTRLTVT.

CDR3 nucleotides: TGTGCCAGCAGCTTATGGGCTCTCGATGGACTTGTTGAGCAGTTCTTC. Encoded protein: CASSLWALDGLVEQFF. The V and J genes are TRBV7-6 and TRBJ2-1; D might be TRBD2 (5 bases). V dropped 2 bases and J dropped 9 bases, with 20 bases sitting between them. The length of the CDR3 is 16 residues. The germline V gene encodes CDR1 SGHVS and CDR2 FNYEAQ.

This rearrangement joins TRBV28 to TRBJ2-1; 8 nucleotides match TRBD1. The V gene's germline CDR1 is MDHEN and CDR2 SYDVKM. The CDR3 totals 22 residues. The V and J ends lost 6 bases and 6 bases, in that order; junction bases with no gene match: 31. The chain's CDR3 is CASSRGSLLGPPGGVLPNEQFF. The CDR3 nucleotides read TGTGCCAGCAGCCGAGGGAGTTTACTTGGTCCTCCAGGGGGCGTACTTCCCAATGAGCAGTTCTTC.

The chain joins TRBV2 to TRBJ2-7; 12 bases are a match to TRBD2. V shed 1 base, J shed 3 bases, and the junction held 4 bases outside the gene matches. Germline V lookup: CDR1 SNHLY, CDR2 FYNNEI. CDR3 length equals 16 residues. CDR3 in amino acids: CASSEGGLAGYYEQYF. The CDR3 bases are TGTGCCAGCAGTGAAGGCGGACTAGCGGGATACTACGAGCAGTACTTC.

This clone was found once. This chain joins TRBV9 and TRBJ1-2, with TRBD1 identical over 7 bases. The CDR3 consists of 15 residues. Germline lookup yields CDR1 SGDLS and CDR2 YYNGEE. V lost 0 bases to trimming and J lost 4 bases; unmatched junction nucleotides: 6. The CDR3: CASSVGYRGGYGYTF. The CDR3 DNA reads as TGTGCCAGCAGCGTAGGATACAGGGGTGGCTATGGCTACACCTTC.

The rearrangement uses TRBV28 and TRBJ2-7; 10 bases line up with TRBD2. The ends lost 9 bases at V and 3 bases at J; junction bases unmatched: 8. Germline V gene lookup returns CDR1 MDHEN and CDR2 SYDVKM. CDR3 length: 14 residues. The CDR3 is CASRTSGNFYEQYF. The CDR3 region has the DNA TGTGCCAGTAGGACTAGCGGAAATTTCTACGAGCAGTACTTC.

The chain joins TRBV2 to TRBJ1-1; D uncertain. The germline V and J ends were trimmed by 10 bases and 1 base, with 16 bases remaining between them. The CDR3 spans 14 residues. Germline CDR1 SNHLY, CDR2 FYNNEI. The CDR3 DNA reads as TGTGCCACCCATAGGTGGAGGAGGAACACTGAAGCTTTCTTT. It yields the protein CATHRWRRNTEAFF.

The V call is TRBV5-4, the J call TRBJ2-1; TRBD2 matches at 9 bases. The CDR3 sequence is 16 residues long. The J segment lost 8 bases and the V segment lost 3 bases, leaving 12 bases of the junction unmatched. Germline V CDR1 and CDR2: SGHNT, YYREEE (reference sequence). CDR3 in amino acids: CASSSDLSGSSDEQFF. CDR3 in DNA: TGTGCCAGCAGCTCGGACCTTAGCGGGAGCAGCGATGAGCAGTTCTTC. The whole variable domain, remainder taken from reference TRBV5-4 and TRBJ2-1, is ETGVTQSPTHLIKTRGQQVTLRCSSQSGHNTVSWYQQALGQGPQFIFQYYREEENGRGNFPPRFSGLQFPNYSSELNVNALELDDSALYLCASSSDLSGSSDEQFFGPGTRLTVL.

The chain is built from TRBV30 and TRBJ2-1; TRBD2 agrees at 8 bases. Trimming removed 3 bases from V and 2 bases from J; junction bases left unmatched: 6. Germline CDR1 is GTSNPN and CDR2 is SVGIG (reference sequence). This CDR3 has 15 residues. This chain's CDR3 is CAWSAWRGAYNEQFF. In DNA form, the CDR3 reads TGTGCCTGGAGCGCTTGGCGGGGGGCCTACAATGAGCAGTTCTTC.

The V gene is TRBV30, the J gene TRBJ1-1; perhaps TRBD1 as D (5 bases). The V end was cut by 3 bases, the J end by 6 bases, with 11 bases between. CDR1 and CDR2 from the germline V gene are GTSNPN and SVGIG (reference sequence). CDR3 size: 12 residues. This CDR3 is CAWSFPGPEAFF. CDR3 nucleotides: TGTGCCTGGAGCTTCCCAGGGCCTGAAGCTTTCTTT.

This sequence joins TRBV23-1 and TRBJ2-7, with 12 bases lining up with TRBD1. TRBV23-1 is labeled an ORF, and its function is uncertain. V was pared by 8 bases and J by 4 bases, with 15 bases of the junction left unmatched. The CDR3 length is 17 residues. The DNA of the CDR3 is TGCGCCAGCGGAAAGACTAGGGGACAGGGGGCGTCTTACGAGCAGTACTTC. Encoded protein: CASGKTRGQGASYEQYF.

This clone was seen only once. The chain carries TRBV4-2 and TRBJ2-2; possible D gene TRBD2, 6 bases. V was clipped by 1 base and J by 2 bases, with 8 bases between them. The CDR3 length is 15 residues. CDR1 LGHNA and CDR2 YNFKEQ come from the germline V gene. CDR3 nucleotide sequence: TGTGCCAGCAGCCAAGTGGGGGGTAACACCGGGGAGCTGTTTTTT. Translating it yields CASSQVGGNTGELFF.

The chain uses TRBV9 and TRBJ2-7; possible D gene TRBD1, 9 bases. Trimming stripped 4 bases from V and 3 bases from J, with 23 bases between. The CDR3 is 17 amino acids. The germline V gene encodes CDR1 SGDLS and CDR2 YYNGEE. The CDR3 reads CASSPSSGGTGFYEQYF. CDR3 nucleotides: TGTGCCAGCAGCCCATCCTCGGGGGGGACAGGGTTCTACGAGCAGTACTTC.

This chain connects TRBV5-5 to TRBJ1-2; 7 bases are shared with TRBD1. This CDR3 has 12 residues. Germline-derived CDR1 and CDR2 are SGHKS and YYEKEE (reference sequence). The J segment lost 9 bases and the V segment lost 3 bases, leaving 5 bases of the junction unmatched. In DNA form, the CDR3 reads TGTGCCAGCAGCTCAGACAGGGCGAGCTACACCTTC. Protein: CASSSDRASYTF.

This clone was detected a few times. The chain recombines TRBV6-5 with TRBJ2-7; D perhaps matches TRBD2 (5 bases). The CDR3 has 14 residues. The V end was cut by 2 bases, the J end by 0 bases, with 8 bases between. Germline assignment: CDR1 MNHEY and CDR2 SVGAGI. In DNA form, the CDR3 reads TGTGCCAGCAGTTACGGAGCGGTCTCCTACGAGCAGTACTTC. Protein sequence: CASSYGAVSYEQYF.

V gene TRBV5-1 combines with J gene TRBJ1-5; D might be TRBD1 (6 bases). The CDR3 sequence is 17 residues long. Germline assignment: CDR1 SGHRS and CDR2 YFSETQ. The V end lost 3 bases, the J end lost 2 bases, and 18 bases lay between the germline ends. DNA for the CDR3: TGCGCCAGCAGCTCGGGACAACCTGGAATAGGCAATCAGCCCCAGCATTTT. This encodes CASSSGQPGIGNQPQHF. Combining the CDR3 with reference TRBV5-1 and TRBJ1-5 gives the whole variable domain KAGVTQTPRYLIKTRGQQVTLSCSPISGHRSVSWYQQTPGQGLQFLFEYFSETQRNKGNFPGRFSGRQFSNSRSEMNVSTLELGDSALYLCASSSGQPGIGNQPQHFGDGTRLSIL.

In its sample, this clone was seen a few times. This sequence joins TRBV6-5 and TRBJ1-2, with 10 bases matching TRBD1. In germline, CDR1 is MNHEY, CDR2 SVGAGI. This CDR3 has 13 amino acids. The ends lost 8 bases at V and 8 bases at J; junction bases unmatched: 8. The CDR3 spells CASLQTGGAGYTF. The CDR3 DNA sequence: TGTGCCAGCCTACAGACAGGGGGCGCGGGCTACACCTTC.

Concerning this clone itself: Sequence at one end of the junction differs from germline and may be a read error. Here the CDR3 DNA reads TGCAGCATTGAGAGGGCGGGACAGGCCTCCTACGAGCAGTACTTC. Its protein product is CSIERAGQASYEQYF. This sequence joins TRBV29-1 and TRBJ2-7, with 8 bases identical to TRBD1. Germline V lookup: CDR1 SQVTM, CDR2 ANQGSEA. This CDR3 has 15 residues.

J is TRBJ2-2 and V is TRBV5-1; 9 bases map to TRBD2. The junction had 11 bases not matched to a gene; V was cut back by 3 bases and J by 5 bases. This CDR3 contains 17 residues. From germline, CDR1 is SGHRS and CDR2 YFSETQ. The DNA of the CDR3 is TGCGCCAGCAGCTGGGCAGAACTAGCGGGTTTAACCGGGGAGCTGTTTTTT. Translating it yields CASSWAELAGLTGELFF. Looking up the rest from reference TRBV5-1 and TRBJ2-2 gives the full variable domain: KAGVTQTPRYLIKTRGQQVTLSCSPISGHRSVSWYQQTPGQGLQFLFEYFSETQRNKGNFPGRFSGRQFSNSRSEMNVSTLELGDSALYLCASSWAELAGLTGELFFGEGSRLTVL.

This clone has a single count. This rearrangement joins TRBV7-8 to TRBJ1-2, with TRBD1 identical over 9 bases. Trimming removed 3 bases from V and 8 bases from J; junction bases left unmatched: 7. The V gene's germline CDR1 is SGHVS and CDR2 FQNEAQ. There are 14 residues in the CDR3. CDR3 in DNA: TGTGCCAGCAGCTTTTCACAGGGGGCATGGGGCTACACCTTC. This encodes CASSFSQGAWGYTF. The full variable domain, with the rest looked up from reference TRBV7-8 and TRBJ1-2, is GAGVSQSPRYKVAKRGQDVALRCDPISGHVSLFWYQQALGQGPEFLTYFQNEAQLDKSGLPSDRFFAERPEGSVSTLKIQRTQQEDSAVYLCASSFSQGAWGYTFGSGTRLTVV.

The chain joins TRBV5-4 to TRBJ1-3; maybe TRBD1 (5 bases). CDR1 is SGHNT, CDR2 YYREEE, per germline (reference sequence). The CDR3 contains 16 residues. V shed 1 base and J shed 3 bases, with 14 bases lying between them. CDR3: CASSLLCPGCGNTIYF. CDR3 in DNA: TGTGCCAGCAGCTTGCTTTGTCCAGGGTGTGGAAACACCATATATTTT.

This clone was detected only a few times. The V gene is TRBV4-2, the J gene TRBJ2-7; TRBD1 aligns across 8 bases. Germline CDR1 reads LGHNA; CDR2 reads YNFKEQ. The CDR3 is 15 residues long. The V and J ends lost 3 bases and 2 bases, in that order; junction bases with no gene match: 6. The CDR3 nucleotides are TGTGCCAGCAGCCAGGGTACAGGGGGAGCCTACGAGCAGTACTTC. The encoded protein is CASSQGTGGAYEQYF.

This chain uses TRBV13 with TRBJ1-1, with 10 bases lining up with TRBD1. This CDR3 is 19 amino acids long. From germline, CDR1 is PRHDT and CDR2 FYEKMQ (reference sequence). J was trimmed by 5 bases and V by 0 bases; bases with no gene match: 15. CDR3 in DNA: TGTGCCAGCAGCTTAGGCAACTTCATACCCGGGACAGGGGAAACTGAAGCTTTCTTT. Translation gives CASSLGNFIPGTGETEAFF.

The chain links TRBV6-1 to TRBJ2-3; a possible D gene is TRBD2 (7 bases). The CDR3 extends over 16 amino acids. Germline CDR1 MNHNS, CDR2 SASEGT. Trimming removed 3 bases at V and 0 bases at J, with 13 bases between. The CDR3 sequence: CASSEVGGASTDTQYF. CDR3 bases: TGTGCCAGCAGTGAGGTTGGGGGGGCGAGCACAGATACGCAGTATTTT.

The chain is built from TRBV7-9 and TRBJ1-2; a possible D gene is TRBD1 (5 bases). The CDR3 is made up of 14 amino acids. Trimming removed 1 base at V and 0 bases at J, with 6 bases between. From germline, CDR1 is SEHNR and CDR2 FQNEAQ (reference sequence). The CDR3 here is CASSLEQANYGYTF. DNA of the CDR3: TGTGCCAGCAGCTTAGAACAGGCTAACTATGGCTACACCTTC.

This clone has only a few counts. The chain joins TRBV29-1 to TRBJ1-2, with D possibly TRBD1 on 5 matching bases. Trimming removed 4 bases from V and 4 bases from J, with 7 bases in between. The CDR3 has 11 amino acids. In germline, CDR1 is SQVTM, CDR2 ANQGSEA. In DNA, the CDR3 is TGCAGCGTTGGAGACAGCTATGGCTACACCTTC. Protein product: CSVGDSYGYTF.